This T cell receptor (beta chain) was observed in a study of blood T cell repertoires in COVID-19. Study as a whole: T cells, B-cell-depleted T cells, or PBMCs supplied cDNA or gDNA.

The germline gives CDR1 SGHTA, CDR2 FQGNSA. The CDR3 length is 14 residues. V lost 5 bases, J lost 6 bases, and 16 bases lay in between. Researchers sorted participants into cohorts using their self-reported clinical history. Recovered status applied to Cohort 3 donors who had two consecutive negative PCRs. It also applied to those with clearance or with symptom resolution. Original processing methods: Nucleated cell number was recorded as an estimate derived from reference gene primer amplification. Only in-frame clones appear in the TCRdb table, and some are missing; sequencing was by immunoSEQ multiplex PCR. The V and J calls and clone size were taken over from that table, and D and trimming were inferred from the DNA. Of roughly 500,000 clones in the sample, around 89% were seen once.

The chain carries TRBV7-2 and TRBJ1-2, with D possibly being TRBD1 (6 bases). Sequencing input: PBMCs or T cells enriched from blood (not recorded which). The sequence came from a woman in her forties who had recovered from COVID-19. CDR3 residues: CASSLPPTGHGYTF. The CDR3 DNA reads TGTGCCAGCAGCCTACCGCCCACAGGGCATGGCTACACCTTC. Together with reference TRBV7-2 and TRBJ1-2, the CDR3 gives the full variable domain: GAGVSQSPSNKVTEKGKDVELRCDPISGHTALYWYRQSLGQGLEFLIYFQGNSAPDKSGLPSDRFSAERTGGSVSTLTIQRTQQEDSAVYLCASSLPPTGHGYTFGSGTRLTVV.